The 5 T cell receptor beta chains below come from one sample, sequenced in a study of T cell responses to AZD1222 COVID-19 vaccine. Libraries were prepared by immunoSEQ multiplex PCR; TCRdb keeps only in-frame clonotypes and omits some of them. The repertoire consists of about 140,000 clones, with over 75% occurring once and the leading ten covering 4.7%. Specimen: peripheral blood, collected on day 0 of AZD1222 vaccination. All receptors come from an adult in good health.

V and J are TRBV5-8 and TRBJ1-2, with D possibly TRBD1 on 5 matching bases. Germline CDR1 reads SGHTS; CDR2 reads YDEGEE. V was shortened by 4 bases and J by 3 bases, with 28 bases between the two germline ends. This CDR3 contains 19 residues. CDR3 in amino acids: CASSQLNRDSPERYYGYTF. In DNA, the CDR3 is TGTGCCAGCAGCCAGTTAAACCGGGACTCTCCGGAAAGGTACTATGGCTACACCTTC. The complete variable domain, with remaining parts taken from reference TRBV5-8 and TRBJ1-2, reads EAGVTQSPTHLIKTRGQQATLRCSPISGHTSVYWYQQALGLGLQFLLWYDEGEERNRGNFPPRFSGRQFPNYSSELNVNALELEDSALYLCASSQLNRDSPERYYGYTFGSGTRLTVV.

The chain carries TRBV7-6 and TRBJ1-5; D gene ambiguous. V was clipped by 1 base and J by 0 bases, with 10 bases between them. Looked up from germline, CDR1 is SGHVS and CDR2 is FNYEAQ. This CDR3 contains 16 residues. CDR3 nucleotide sequence: TGTGCCAGCAGCTTAGTATTTGGGAATAGCAATCAGCCCCAGCATTTT. Translation gives CASSLVFGNSNQPQHF.

This clone was detected once. The chain joins TRBV6-6 to TRBJ2-7, with 9 positions matching TRBD1. Germline lookup yields CDR1 MNHNY and CDR2 SVGAGI (reference sequence). The CDR3 has 14 amino acids. J lost 4 bases, V lost 6 bases, and 7 bases had no gene match. The CDR3 is CASRAGQGIYEQYF. The CDR3 DNA follows: TGTGCCAGCAGAGCCGGACAGGGGATTTACGAGCAGTACTTC.

This chain links TRBV2 with TRBJ1-1; TRBD1 matches 7 bases. The V gene end was trimmed by 3 bases and the J gene end by 1 base; junction bases not matched to a gene: 2. Germline V lookup: CDR1 SNHLY, CDR2 FYNNEI. This CDR3 comprises 14 residues. In DNA form, the CDR3 reads TGTGCCAGCAGTGACCAGGGGGGGAACACTGAAGCTTTCTTT. Protein product: CASSDQGGNTEAFF.

This clone has a single count. V and J are TRBV19 and TRBJ1-4, with 7 bases that match TRBD1. CDR1 is LNHDA, CDR2 SQIVND, per germline (reference sequence). V dropped 10 bases and J dropped 2; count of bases not matched to a gene: 13. CDR3 length: 16 amino acids. Written as DNA, the CDR3 is TGTGCCACCTCAGGGGGAGGTGGTGTGACTAATGAAAAACTGTTTTTT. Amino acids: CATSGGGGVTNEKLFF.